This record looks at one TCR beta chain sequence and its context. Its antigen is currently unknown. It was with 60 Vbeta and 13 Jbeta primers that the PCR ran. Sequencing used immunoSEQ multiplex PCR; TCRdb keeps in-frame clones, though not all of them. Altogether 95,000 to 110,000 clones are present, approximately 70% being singletons, with the ten largest covering 2.5% to 4%. CDR3 length equals 15 residues. Germline CDR1 is SGHNT and CDR2 is YYREEE (reference sequence). The germline V and J ends were trimmed by 5 bases and 0 bases, with 12 bases remaining between them. The data were obtained in a study of cytomegalovirus exposure and HLA in healthy donors. General observations from the study: Solely CMV serostatus was available to characterize immune exposure.

This receptor was identified in a woman aged 45-65 years in good health and CMV-seronegative. The sequenced material came from PBMCs. The V and J genes are TRBV5-4 and TRBJ1-3, with D unresolved. The CDR3 region is CASSEELNSGNTIYF. In DNA form, the CDR3 reads TGTGCCAGCAGTGAAGAGCTTAACTCTGGAAACACCATATATTTT.